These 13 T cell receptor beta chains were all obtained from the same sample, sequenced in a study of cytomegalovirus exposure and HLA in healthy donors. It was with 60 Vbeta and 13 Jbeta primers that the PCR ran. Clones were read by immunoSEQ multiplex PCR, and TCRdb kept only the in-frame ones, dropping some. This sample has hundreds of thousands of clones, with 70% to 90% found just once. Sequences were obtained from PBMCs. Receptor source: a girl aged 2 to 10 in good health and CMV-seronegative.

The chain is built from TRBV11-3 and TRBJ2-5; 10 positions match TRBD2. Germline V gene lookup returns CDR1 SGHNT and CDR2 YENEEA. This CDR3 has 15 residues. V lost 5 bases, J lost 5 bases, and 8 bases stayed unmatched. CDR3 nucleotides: TGTGCCAGCAGCGCCAGCGGGAGGGCCTGGGAGACCCAGTACTTC. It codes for CASSASGRAWETQYF.

In DNA, the CDR3 is TGTGCCAGCAGTGAACTGGGAAAGGGGGAAAAACTGTTTTTT. It yields the protein CASSELGKGEKLFF. The rearrangement joins TRBV6-1 to TRBJ1-4, with a weak D call TRBD1 (5 bases). Germline V gene sequence: CDR1 MNHNS, CDR2 SASEGT. This CDR3 contains 14 residues. Between the trimmed V and J ends, which lost 2 bases and 8 bases, there was a span of 12 bases.

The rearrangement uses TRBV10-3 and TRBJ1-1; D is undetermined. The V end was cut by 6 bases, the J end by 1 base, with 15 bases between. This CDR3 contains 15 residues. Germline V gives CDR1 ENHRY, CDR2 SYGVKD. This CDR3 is CAISSGLTPNTEAFF. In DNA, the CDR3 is TGTGCCATCAGCAGCGGGCTAACACCGAACACTGAAGCTTTCTTT.

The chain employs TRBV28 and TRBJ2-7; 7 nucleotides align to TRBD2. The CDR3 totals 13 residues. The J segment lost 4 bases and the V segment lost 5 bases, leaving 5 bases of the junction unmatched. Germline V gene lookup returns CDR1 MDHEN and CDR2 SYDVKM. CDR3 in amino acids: CASSRLAVYEQYF. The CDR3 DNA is TGTGCCAGCAGTAGACTAGCAGTATACGAGCAGTACTTC.

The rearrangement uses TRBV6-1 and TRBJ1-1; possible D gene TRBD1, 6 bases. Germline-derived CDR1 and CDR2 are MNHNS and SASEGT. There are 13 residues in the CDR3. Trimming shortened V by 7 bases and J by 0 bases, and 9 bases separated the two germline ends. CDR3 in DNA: TGTGCCAGCAACACAGGGATGAACACTGAAGCTTTCTTT. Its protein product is CASNTGMNTEAFF.

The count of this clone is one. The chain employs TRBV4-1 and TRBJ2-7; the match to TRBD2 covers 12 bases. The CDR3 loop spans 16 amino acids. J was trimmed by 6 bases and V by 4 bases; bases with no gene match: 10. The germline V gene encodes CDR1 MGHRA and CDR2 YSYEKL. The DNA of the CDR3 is TGCGCCAGCAGCCGTACGACTAGCGGGGGCCCCTCCGAGCAGTACTTC. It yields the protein CASSRTTSGGPSEQYF.

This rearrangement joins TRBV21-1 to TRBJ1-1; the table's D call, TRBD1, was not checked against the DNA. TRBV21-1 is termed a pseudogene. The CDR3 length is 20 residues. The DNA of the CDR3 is TGTGCCAGCAGCAAGCTTTTTTTGTATCGGGACAGCTATATGAACACTGAAGCTTTCTTT. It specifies CASSKLFLYRDSYMNTEAFF.

The CDR3 DNA follows: TGCGCCAGCAGCTTGGGGTCAGGGGCTACAGATACGCAGTATTTT. It codes for CASSLGSGATDTQYF. The chain links TRBV5-1 to TRBJ2-3, with D perhaps TRBD1 (6 bases). The CDR3 is made up of 15 amino acids. Trimming pared 0 bases from V and 3 bases from J, leaving 11 bases between. The germline gives CDR1 SGHRS, CDR2 YFSETQ.

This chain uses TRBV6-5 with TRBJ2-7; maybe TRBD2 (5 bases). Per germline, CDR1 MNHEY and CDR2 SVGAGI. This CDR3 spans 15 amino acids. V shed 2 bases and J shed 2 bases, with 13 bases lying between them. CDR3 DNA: TGTGCCAGCAGTTACGAGGGTTTAGGACCCTACGAGCAGTACTTC. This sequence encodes CASSYEGLGPYEQYF.

CDR3 residues: CASSQLLASSYEQYF. The CDR3, as DNA: TGTGCCAGCAGCCAGCTATTAGCGAGCTCCTACGAGCAGTACTTC. The chain combines TRBV14 with TRBJ2-7; tentative D call: TRBD2 (5 bases). This CDR3 spans 15 amino acids. Germline CDR1 is SGHDN and CDR2 is FVKESK. V gave up 3 bases and J gave up 0 bases, with 12 bases separating them.

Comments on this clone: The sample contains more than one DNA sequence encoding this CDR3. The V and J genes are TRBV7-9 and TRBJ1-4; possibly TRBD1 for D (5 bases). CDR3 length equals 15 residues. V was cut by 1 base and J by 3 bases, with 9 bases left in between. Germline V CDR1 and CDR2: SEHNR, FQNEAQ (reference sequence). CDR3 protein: CASSLDQGSNEKLFF. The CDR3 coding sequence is TGTGCCAGCAGCTTAGATCAGGGTTCTAATGAAAAACTGTTTTTT.

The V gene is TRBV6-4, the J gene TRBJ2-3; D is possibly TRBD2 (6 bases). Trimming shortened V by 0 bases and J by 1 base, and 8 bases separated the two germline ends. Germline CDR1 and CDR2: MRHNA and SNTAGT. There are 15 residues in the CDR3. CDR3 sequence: CASSDSPSGTDTQYF. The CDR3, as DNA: TGTGCCAGCAGTGACTCGCCTAGCGGCACAGATACGCAGTATTTT.

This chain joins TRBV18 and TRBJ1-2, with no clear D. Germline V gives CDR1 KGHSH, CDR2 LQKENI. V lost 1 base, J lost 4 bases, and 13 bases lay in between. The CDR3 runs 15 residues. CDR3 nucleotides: TGTGCCAGCTCACCACGAGGAGATTTCTTCTATGGCTACACCTTC. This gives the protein CASSPRGDFFYGYTF.